The next 32 T cell receptor beta chains were all read from a single sample in a study of OX40 agonist ivuxolimab in advanced cancers. This table comes from immunoSEQ multiplex PCR, and its TCRdb copy is limited to in-frame clones, with some not included. The table lists 50,000 to 70,000 clones, around 80% of them singletons. Specimen: CD4+ or CD8+ T cells sorted from blood, collected in a trial of the OX40 agonist ivuxolimab. These receptors all stem from an adult with an advanced solid tumor such as melanoma, head and neck, liver or kidney cancer.

The chain recombines TRBV18 with TRBJ1-5; D is uncertain. Germline V gene lookup returns CDR1 KGHSH and CDR2 LQKENI. CDR3 size: 15 residues. V lost 3 bases and J lost 5, with 14 bases in between. CDR3 loop: CASSPVPGLDQPQHF. CDR3 bases: TGTGCCAGCTCACCGGTCCCGGGGTTGGATCAGCCCCAGCATTTT.

Only one count was recorded for this clone. The chain employs TRBV7-9 and TRBJ1-1, with D possibly TRBD1 on 5 matching bases. The CDR3 extends over 14 amino acids. V was cut by 5 bases and J by 6 bases, with 16 bases left in between. Germline values: CDR1 SEHNR, CDR2 FQNEAQ (reference sequence). In DNA, the CDR3 is TGTGCCAGCAGCGCTGGGACTCAGGGCGCTGAAGCTTTCTTT. This gives the protein CASSAGTQGAEAFF.

The chain couples TRBV6-5 to TRBJ2-5; D gene uncertain. CDR1 is MNHEY, CDR2 SVGAGI, per germline. CDR3 length: 14 residues. The V end lost 8 bases, the J end lost 4 bases, and 17 bases lay between the germline ends. CDR3 loop: CASSRTYTRETQYF. The CDR3 DNA follows: TGTGCCAGCTCGAGGACCTATACGAGAGAGACCCAGTACTTC.

The V gene is TRBV5-1, the J gene TRBJ2-5; D is unresolved. V was shortened by 7 bases and J by 5 bases, with 12 bases between the two germline ends. Germline-derived CDR1 and CDR2 are SGHRS and YFSETQ. The CDR3 length is 12 residues. CDR3 in amino acids: CASAKAQETQYF. The DNA of the CDR3 is TGCGCCAGCGCTAAGGCCCAGGAGACCCAGTACTTC.

CDR3 bases: TGCAGCGTGGGGATACACTCTAACTATGGCTACACCTTC. Protein sequence: CSVGIHSNYGYTF. This chain joins TRBV29-1 and TRBJ1-2, with D hard to call. The CDR3 spans 13 residues. Germline CDR1 SQVTM, CDR2 ANQGSEA. Between the trimmed V and J ends, which lost 6 bases and 0 bases, there was a span of 11 bases.

V gene TRBV5-1 combines with J gene TRBJ2-1; a possible D gene is TRBD1 (5 bases). The CDR3 is 12 residues long. V lost 0 bases to trimming and J lost 7 bases, with 5 bases between them. Per germline, CDR1 SGHRS and CDR2 YFSETQ. Written as DNA, the CDR3 is TGCGCCAGCAGCTTGGAGGGGAATGAGCAGTTCTTC. This codes for CASSLEGNEQFF.

The genes are TRBV10-3 and TRBJ2-7; D possibly corresponds to TRBD1 (6 bases). CDR3 length equals 14 residues. V was pared by 10 bases and J by 0 bases, with 16 bases between. Germline V gene sequence: CDR1 ENHRY, CDR2 SYGVKD. As DNA, the CDR3 is TGTGCCACCATCGACAGGCAGAGCTCCTACGAGCAGTACTTC. Translating it yields CATIDRQSSYEQYF.

The chain recombines TRBV4-2 with TRBJ2-1; 10 bases match TRBD1. The V and J ends lost 5 bases and 2 bases, in that order; junction bases with no gene match: 9. Germline V gene sequence: CDR1 LGHNA, CDR2 YNFKEQ. The CDR3 extends over 17 amino acids. The CDR3 nucleotides are TGTGCCAGCAGCTCACACCCGGGACAGGGGCCCTACAATGAGCAGTTCTTC. Its translation is CASSSHPGQGPYNEQFF.

This clone is medium-sized by share. This rearrangement joins TRBV5-1 to TRBJ1-5; D perhaps matches TRBD1 (6 bases). The V gene's germline CDR1 is SGHRS and CDR2 YFSETQ. V was pared by 0 bases and J by 5 bases, with 9 bases between. There are 14 residues in the CDR3. The CDR3 loop is CASSLAPGDQPQHF. Here the CDR3 DNA reads TGCGCCAGCAGCTTGGCGCCAGGGGATCAGCCCCAGCATTTT.

The V call is TRBV23-1, the J call TRBJ2-7; the D is unclear. TRBV23-1 is known as an ORF, though its function is uncertain. The CDR3 contains 18 residues. The germline V and J ends were trimmed by 3 bases and 0 bases, with 21 bases remaining between them. This chain's CDR3 is CASSHITPLMGSSYEQYF. The DNA of the CDR3 is TGCGCCAGCAGTCATATAACCCCCCTAATGGGCAGCTCCTACGAGCAGTACTTC.

J is TRBJ1-1 and V is TRBV19; D gene uncertain. The CDR3 is made up of 15 amino acids. Germline CDR1 reads LNHDA; CDR2 reads SQIVND (reference sequence). V was cut by 1 base and J by 10 bases, with 19 bases left in between. CDR3: CASSIGLDGYGLAFF. The CDR3 DNA is TGTGCCAGTAGTATAGGTCTGGACGGGTACGGTTTAGCTTTCTTT.

This chain uses TRBV6-6 with TRBJ2-7; D gene uncertain. CDR1 and CDR2 from the germline V gene are MNHNY and SVGAGI (reference sequence). This CDR3 contains 13 residues. V was trimmed by 6 bases and J by 3 bases, leaving 12 bases between them. CDR3 DNA sequence: TGTGCCAGCAGCCCCTCCAGCTACTACGAGCAGTACTTC. Its protein is CASSPSSYYEQYF.

This chain joins TRBV5-8 and TRBJ2-3, with a weak D call TRBD1 (5 bases). CDR1 and CDR2 from the germline V gene are SGHTS and YDEGEE. The V end lost 5 bases, the J end lost 7 bases, and 14 bases lay between the germline ends. The CDR3 is 13 amino acids. CDR3 in amino acids: CASRDTVANTQYF. CDR3 coding DNA: TGTGCCAGCAGGGACACAGTGGCGAATACGCAGTATTTT.

The chain employs TRBV2 and TRBJ1-5, with D maybe TRBD1 (6 bases). The V gene lost 3 bases and the J gene lost 0 bases, with 12 bases spanning the gap. The CDR3 covers 16 residues. Germline-derived CDR1 and CDR2 are SNHLY and FYNNEI. CDR3 bases: TGTGCCAGCAGTGAGAGGTCAGGGGTTAGCAATCAGCCCCAGCATTTT. Its protein product is CASSERSGVSNQPQHF.

The genes are TRBV7-6 and TRBJ1-5; D unclear. Germline assignment: CDR1 SGHVS and CDR2 FNYEAQ. The V gene lost 4 bases and the J gene lost 0 bases, with 10 bases spanning the gap. CDR3 length: 15 residues. CDR3 in DNA: TGTGCCAGCAGCTCCCCCCATGGTAGCAATCAGCCCCAGCATTTT. Translated: CASSSPHGSNQPQHF.

As DNA, the CDR3 is TGTGCCAGCAGCGGACCCCCTCCCACGGTCAATGAGCAGTTCTTC. This codes for CASSGPPPTVNEQFF. The genes are TRBV21-1 and TRBJ2-1. TRBV21-1 is a pseudogene segment. This CDR3 has 15 residues.

This clone was observed a few times. As DNA, the CDR3 is TGTGCCAGCAGCTTAGTAGGGGGCTTAATGGGCACAGATACGCAGTATTTT. This gives the protein CASSLVGGLMGTDTQYF. The rearrangement uses TRBV11-2 and TRBJ2-3; TRBD1 aligns across 7 bases. This CDR3 spans 17 amino acids. The V gene end was trimmed by 1 base and the J gene end by 1 base; junction bases not matched to a gene: 8. Germline loops: CDR1 SGHAT, CDR2 FQNNGV.

The chain employs TRBV10-3 and TRBJ2-5; 10 bases fit TRBD2. Trimming took 0 bases from V and 7 from J; bases not matched to a gene: 5. The CDR3 has 15 amino acids. Per germline, CDR1 ENHRY and CDR2 SYGVKD. CDR3 nucleotides: TGTGCCATCAGTGAGTCGGTGGCTAGCGGGGGGACCCAGTACTTC. Residues: CAISESVASGGTQYF.

Concerning this clone: The same CDR3 can be traced to other DNA sequences in this sample. This chain uses TRBV9 with TRBJ2-3; D is uncertain. V was shortened by 2 bases and J by 0 bases, with 7 bases between the two germline ends. Per germline, CDR1 SGDLS and CDR2 YYNGEE. There are 14 residues in the CDR3. CDR3 residues: CASSVGPSTDTQYF. In nucleotides, the CDR3 is TGTGCCAGCAGCGTGGGCCCTAGCACAGATACGCAGTATTTT. Full variable domain (missing parts from reference TRBV9 and TRBJ2-3): DSGVTQTPKHLITATGQRVTLRCSPRSGDLSVYWYQQSLDQGLQFLIQYYNGEERAKGNILERFSAQQFPDLHSELNLSSLELGDSALYFCASSVGPSTDTQYFGPGTRLTVL.

V gene TRBV7-6 combines with J gene TRBJ2-1; 9 positions match TRBD2. Germline V gives CDR1 SGHVS, CDR2 FNYEAQ. There are 13 residues in the CDR3. V was clipped by 4 bases and J by 5 bases; unmatched bases: 0. The CDR3 sequence is CASSSSGNNEQFF. The CDR3 nucleotides read TGTGCCAGCAGCTCTAGCGGGAACAATGAGCAGTTCTTC.

The V and J genes are TRBV27 and TRBJ1-4; D is ambiguous. This CDR3 spans 16 amino acids. The V end lost 5 bases, the J end lost 7 bases, and 20 bases lay between the germline ends. Germline assignment: CDR1 MNHEY and CDR2 SMNVEV (reference sequence). This chain's CDR3 is CASSPRRRLTGEKLFF. CDR3 coding DNA: TGTGCCAGCAGTCCCCGCCGCCGCCTAACGGGTGAAAAACTGTTTTTT.

The chain joins TRBV7-4 to TRBJ2-7, with D unresolved. The V gene lost 0 bases and the J gene lost 1 base, with 4 bases spanning the gap. The CDR3 runs to 13 residues. Germline V gene data show CDR1 as SGHVT and CDR2 as SQSDAQ. Here the CDR3 reads CASSLAGSYEQYF. In DNA, the CDR3 is TGTGCCAGCAGCTTAGCGGGATCCTACGAGCAGTACTTC. The full variable domain, its missing parts supplied by reference TRBV7-4 and TRBJ2-7, is GAGVSQSPRYKVAKRGRDVALRCDSISGHVTLYWYRQTLGQGSEVLTYSQSDAQRDKSGRPSGRFSAERPERSVSTLKIQRTEQGDSAVYLCASSLAGSYEQYFGPGTRLTVT.

J is TRBJ1-1 and V is TRBV5-6; 11 bases map to TRBD1. This CDR3 has 17 residues. V shed 4 bases and J 4 bases; nucleotides not matched to a gene: 12. CDR1 and CDR2 (germline): SGHDT, YYEEEE. CDR3: CASSPGGQGARGTEAFF. CDR3 nucleotide sequence: TGTGCCAGCAGCCCAGGCGGACAGGGGGCCAGGGGCACTGAAGCTTTCTTT.

The J gene is TRBJ1-5, the V gene TRBV15; D not certain. Trimming stripped 0 bases from V and 0 bases from J, with 6 bases between. Germline loops: CDR1 LNHNV, CDR2 YYDKDF (reference sequence). The CDR3 extends over 15 amino acids. CDR3 sequence reads: CATSRDLGSNQPQHF. Here the CDR3 DNA reads TGTGCCACCAGCAGAGATTTAGGTAGCAATCAGCCCCAGCATTTT.

V and J are TRBV7-3 and TRBJ2-3; D is possibly TRBD2 (6 bases). Germline loops: CDR1 SGHTA, CDR2 FQGTGA. Trimming took off 1 base at V and 6 bases at J, with 14 bases between the two ends. The CDR3 consists of 15 residues. CDR3 in amino acids: CASSLIGSVRDTQYF. As DNA, the CDR3 is TGTGCCAGCAGCTTAATCGGGAGTGTCCGGGATACGCAGTATTTT.

This chain connects TRBV14 to TRBJ2-1; D remains ambiguous. Germline V gives CDR1 SGHDN, CDR2 FVKESK. V was pared by 4 bases and J by 6 bases, with 13 bases between. This CDR3 contains 14 residues. This CDR3 is CASSPALSLNEQFF. The CDR3 DNA reads as TGTGCCAGCAGCCCGGCTCTATCGCTCAATGAGCAGTTCTTC.

The chain combines TRBV30 with TRBJ2-7; 7 positions agree with TRBD1. The CDR3 has 12 amino acids. Germline values: CDR1 GTSNPN, CDR2 SVGIG (reference sequence). With V trimmed by 2 bases and J by 6 bases, 4 bases remained unmatched. For the CDR3, the DNA is TGTGCCTGGAGTATAGGGGGCCCCGAGCAGTACTTC. This encodes CAWSIGGPEQYF.

The chain joins TRBV6-5 to TRBJ2-7; 7 positions agree with TRBD1. Germline trimming cut 6 bases from V and 2 bases from J; bases unmatched to any gene: 7. Germline V lookup: CDR1 MNHEY, CDR2 SVGAGI. The CDR3 totals 14 residues. CDR3 loop: CASRTDRPAYEQYF. The CDR3 DNA is TGTGCCAGCAGGACGGACAGGCCGGCCTACGAGCAGTACTTC.

The chain employs TRBV11-2 and TRBJ2-3; D gene uncertain. V was clipped by 3 bases and J by 4 bases, with 14 bases between them. Germline CDR1 is SGHAT and CDR2 is FQNNGV. CDR3 length equals 15 residues. This CDR3 is CASSFPAFLPDTQYF. The CDR3 DNA follows: TGTGCCAGCAGCTTCCCAGCGTTCCTTCCAGATACGCAGTATTTT.

This chain connects TRBV9 to TRBJ2-3; D unclear. There are 15 residues in the CDR3. Deletions cut 0 bases from V and 3 bases from J, with 11 bases between. Germline CDR1 is SGDLS and CDR2 is YYNGEE. The CDR3 coding sequence is TGTGCCAGCAGCGTAGGGGTCAGGATAACAGATACGCAGTATTTT. This translates into CASSVGVRITDTQYF.

The chain has TRBV28 and TRBJ2-7; D is possibly TRBD1 (6 bases). CDR3 length equals 19 residues. Germline V gene data show CDR1 as MDHEN and CDR2 as SYDVKM. Trimming shortened V by 2 bases and J by 3 bases, and 26 bases separated the two germline ends. DNA of the CDR3: TGTGCCAGCAGTTTAGGGCGGGTTAAGGGGGAGCCGGGGATCTACGAGCAGTACTTC. It encodes CASSLGRVKGEPGIYEQYF.

This sequence joins TRBV6-1 and TRBJ1-2; D gene unclear. This CDR3 has 13 residues. The V gene lost 4 bases and the J gene lost 0 bases, with 6 bases spanning the gap. Germline CDR1 is MNHNS and CDR2 is SASEGT. In DNA form, the CDR3 reads TGTGCCAGCAGTGTAAGGGCTAACTATGGCTACACCTTC. The encoded protein is CASSVRANYGYTF.